Below, 9 T cell receptor beta chains from the same sample are listed, as sequenced in a study of blood T cell repertoires in COVID-19. Only in-frame clones appear in the TCRdb table, and some are missing; sequencing was by immunoSEQ multiplex PCR. The table shows around 130,000 clones, with just under 85% occurring only once. Sequenced sample: PBMCs or T cells enriched from blood (not recorded which). The receptors here all came from a woman aged 45-65 years with acute COVID-19.

The V call is TRBV18, the J call TRBJ2-1; possible D gene TRBD1, 5 bases. V was shortened by 6 bases and J by 9 bases, with 21 bases between the two germline ends. Germline CDR1 reads KGHSH; CDR2 reads LQKENI. The CDR3 runs 15 residues. This chain's CDR3 is CASSQQALPWGEQFF. The CDR3, as DNA: TGTGCCAGCTCCCAACAGGCACTTCCGTGGGGTGAGCAGTTCTTC.

V gene TRBV5-1 combines with J gene TRBJ2-3; 8 bases line up with TRBD1. CDR3 length: 14 amino acids. Germline trimming cut 2 bases from V and 4 bases from J; bases unmatched to any gene: 3. Per the germline V gene, CDR1 is SGHRS and CDR2 is YFSETQ. The CDR3 DNA sequence: TGCGCCAGCAGCTTATACAGGGGGGCAGATACGCAGTATTTT. It codes for CASSLYRGADTQYF.

The chain couples TRBV19 to TRBJ1-2; TRBD1 matches 8 bases. Germline V gene data show CDR1 as LNHDA and CDR2 as SQIVND (reference sequence). Trimming took 5 bases from V and 8 from J; bases not matched to a gene: 22. The CDR3 runs to 18 residues. The CDR3 region has the DNA TGTGCCAGTAGTTCCCGACGCGGGACAGGCGGCTCTGGAGGAGGCTACACCTTC. It encodes CASSSRRGTGGSGGGYTF.

J is TRBJ1-2 and V is TRBV15; TRBD1 aligns across 7 bases. Trimming removed 4 bases from V and 1 base from J; junction bases left unmatched: 6. This CDR3 region has 15 residues. Germline-derived CDR1 and CDR2 are LNHNV and YYDKDF (reference sequence). The CDR3 DNA reads TGTGCCACCAGCACGCGGGACAGAATTAACTATGGCTACACCTTC. It is translated as CATSTRDRINYGYTF.

There are a few counts of this clone. The chain links TRBV18 to TRBJ1-1; unclear D gene. CDR1 and CDR2 (germline): KGHSH, LQKENI. Trimming left V 2 bases short and J 1 base short, with 5 bases between. The CDR3 has 13 residues. The CDR3 region is CASSPSGNTEAFF. In DNA form, the CDR3 reads TGTGCCAGCTCACCATCGGGGAACACTGAAGCTTTCTTT. The full variable domain, with the rest looked up from reference TRBV18 and TRBJ1-1, is NAGVMQNPRHLVRRRGQEARLRCSPMKGHSHVYWYRQLPEEGLKFMVYLQKENIIDESGMPKERFSAEFPKEGPSILRIQQVVRGDSAAYFCASSPSGNTEAFFGQGTRLTVV.

This clone was seen repeatedly, ten times or more. The CDR3 DNA sequence: TGTGCCAGCAGCTTGACCGGAGGGGGCAGAGGAGGAAACACCATATATTTT. The encoded protein is CASSLTGGGRGGNTIYF. The genes are TRBV5-6 and TRBJ1-3, with 7 bases aligning to TRBD1. The CDR3 has 17 amino acids. The ends lost 1 base at V and 4 bases at J; junction bases unmatched: 11. Germline V gene sequence: CDR1 SGHDT, CDR2 YYEEEE.

The gene calls are TRBV19 and TRBJ1-4; 10 bases fit TRBD1. CDR1 and CDR2 from the germline V gene are LNHDA and SQIVND (reference sequence). The CDR3 covers 16 residues. Trimming removed 5 bases from V and 5 bases from J; junction bases left unmatched: 8. CDR3 sequence reads: CASSRRQGARNEKLFF. In DNA, the CDR3 is TGTGCCAGTAGTCGCCGACAGGGGGCAAGGAATGAAAAACTGTTTTTT.

The V call is TRBV9, the J call TRBJ2-3; D remains ambiguous. CDR1 and CDR2 (germline): SGDLS, YYNGEE. V lost 0 bases and J 2 bases, leaving 10 bases between the germline ends. The CDR3 is made up of 15 amino acids. The CDR3 bases are TGTGCCAGCAGCGTAGAAGCGAGGTCCACAGATACGCAGTATTTT. Translated, it gives CASSVEARSTDTQYF.

The rearrangement uses TRBV19 and TRBJ2-4, with TRBD1 matching over 7 bases. Trimming at V came to 7 bases and at J to 4 bases, leaving 7 bases not matched to a gene. This CDR3 has 14 amino acids. Germline V gene lookup returns CDR1 LNHDA and CDR2 SQIVND (reference sequence). The CDR3 DNA reads as TGTGCCAGTATCTCACCGGGACAGAAAAACATTCAGTACTTC. Translated, it gives CASISPGQKNIQYF.